This section outlines one T cell receptor beta chain sequence together with its context. This entry is derived from a study of blood T cell repertoires in COVID-19. As for the study in general: The United States, Italy and Spain provided the acute and convalescent COVID-19 samples. Nucleic acid was either cDNA or gDNA, and it came from T cells, B-cell-depleted T cells, or PBMCs.

In the source study's methods: Counts of nucleated cells, estimated from reference gene primer amplification, were obtained. The table came from immunoSEQ multiplex PCR; TCRdb's copy has only in-frame clones and leaves some out. The V and J calls and clone size come from that table; D and trimming were worked out from the DNA. The sample includes roughly 180,000 clones, 70% to 85% of them seen just once. The CDR3 runs 16 residues. Trimming removed 4 bases at V and 8 bases at J, with 20 bases between. CDR1 KGHDR and CDR2 SFDVKD come from the germline V gene. The chain carries TRBV24-1 and TRBJ2-1; D may be TRBD2 (7 bases). This TCR was recovered from a man in his 60s who had recovered from COVID-19. The sample consisted of peripheral blood. CDR3 residues: CATSDHAKGGRDEQFF. CDR3 nucleotides: TGTGCCACCAGTGACCACGCCAAGGGGGGGCGTGATGAGCAGTTCTTC.